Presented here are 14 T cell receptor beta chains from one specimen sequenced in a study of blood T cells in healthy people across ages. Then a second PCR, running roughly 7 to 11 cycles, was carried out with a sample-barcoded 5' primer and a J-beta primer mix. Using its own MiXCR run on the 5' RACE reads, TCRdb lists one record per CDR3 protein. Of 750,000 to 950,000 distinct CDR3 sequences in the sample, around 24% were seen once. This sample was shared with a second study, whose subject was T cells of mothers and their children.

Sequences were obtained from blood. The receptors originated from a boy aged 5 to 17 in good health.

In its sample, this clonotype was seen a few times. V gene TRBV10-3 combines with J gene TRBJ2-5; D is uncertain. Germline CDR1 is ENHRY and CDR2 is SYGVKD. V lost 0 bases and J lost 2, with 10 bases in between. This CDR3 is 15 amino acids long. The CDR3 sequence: CAISESKSGQETQYF. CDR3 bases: TGTGCCATCAGTGAGTCGAAAAGTGGTCAAGAGACCCAGTACTTC.

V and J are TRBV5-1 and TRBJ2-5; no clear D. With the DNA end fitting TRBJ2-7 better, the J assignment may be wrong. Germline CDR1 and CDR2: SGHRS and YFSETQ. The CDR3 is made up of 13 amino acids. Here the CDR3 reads CASSLEQTYEQYF. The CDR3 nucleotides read TGCGCCAGCAGCTTGGAACAGACTTACGAGCAGTACTTC.

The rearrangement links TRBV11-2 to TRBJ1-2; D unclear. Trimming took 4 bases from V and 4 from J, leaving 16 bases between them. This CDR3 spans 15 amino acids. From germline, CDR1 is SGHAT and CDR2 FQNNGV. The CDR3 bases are TGTGCCAGCAGCTACGACACGGCAGGCGTCTATGGCTACACCTTC. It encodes CASSYDTAGVYGYTF.

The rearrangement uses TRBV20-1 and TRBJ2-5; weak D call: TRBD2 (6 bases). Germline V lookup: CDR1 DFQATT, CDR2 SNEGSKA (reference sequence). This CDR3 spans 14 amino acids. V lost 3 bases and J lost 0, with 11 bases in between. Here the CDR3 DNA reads TGCAGTGCTAGTCCGGCGGGGTACCAAGAGACCCAGTACTTC. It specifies CSASPAGYQETQYF.

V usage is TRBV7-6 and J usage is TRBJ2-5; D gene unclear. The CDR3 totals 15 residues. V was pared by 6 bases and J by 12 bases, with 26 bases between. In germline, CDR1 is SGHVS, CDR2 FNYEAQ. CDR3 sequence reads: CASRPLFGNLGGEYF. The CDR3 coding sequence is TGTGCCAGCAGGCCTCTCTTCGGTAACTTAGGTGGGGAGTACTTC. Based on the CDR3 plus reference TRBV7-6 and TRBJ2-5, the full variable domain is GAGVSQSPRYKVTKRGQDVALRCDPISGHVSLYWYRQALGQGPEFLTYFNYEAQQDKSGLPNDRFSAERPEGSISTLTIQRTEQRDSAMYRCASRPLFGNLGGEYFGPGTRLLVL.

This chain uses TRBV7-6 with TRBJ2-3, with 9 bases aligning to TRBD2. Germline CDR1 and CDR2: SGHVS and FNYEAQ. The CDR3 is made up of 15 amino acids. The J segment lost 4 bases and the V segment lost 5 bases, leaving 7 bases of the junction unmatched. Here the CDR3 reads CASSPWTSAADTQYF. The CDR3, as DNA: TGTGCCAGCAGCCCATGGACTAGCGCCGCAGATACGCAGTATTTT.

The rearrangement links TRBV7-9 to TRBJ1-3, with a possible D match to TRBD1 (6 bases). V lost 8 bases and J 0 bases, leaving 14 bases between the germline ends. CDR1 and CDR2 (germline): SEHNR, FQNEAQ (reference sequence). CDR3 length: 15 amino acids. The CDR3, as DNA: TGTGCCAGCCTCGGACAGCCGAACTCTGGAAACACCATATATTTT. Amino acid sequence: CASLGQPNSGNTIYF. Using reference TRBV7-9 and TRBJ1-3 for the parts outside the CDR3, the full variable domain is DTGVSQNPRHKITKRGQNVTFRCDPISEHNRLYWYRQTLGQGPEFLTYFQNEAQLEKSRLLSDRFSAERPKGSFSTLEIQRTEQGDSAMYLCASLGQPNSGNTIYFGEGSWLTVV.

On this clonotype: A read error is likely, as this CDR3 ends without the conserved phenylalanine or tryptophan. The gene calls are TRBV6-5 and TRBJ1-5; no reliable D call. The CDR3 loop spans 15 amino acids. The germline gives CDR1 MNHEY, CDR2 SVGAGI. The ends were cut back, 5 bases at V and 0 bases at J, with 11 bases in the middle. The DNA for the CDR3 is TGTGCCAGCAGTCTGGTGGGTAATAGCAATCAGCCCCAGCATCTT. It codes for CASSLVGNSNQPQHL.

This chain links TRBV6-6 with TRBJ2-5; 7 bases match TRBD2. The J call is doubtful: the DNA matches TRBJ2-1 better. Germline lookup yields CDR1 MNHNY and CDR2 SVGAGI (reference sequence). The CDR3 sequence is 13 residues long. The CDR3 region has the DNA TGTGCCAGCGCCCCGTGGGGGGGCAATGAGCAGTTCTTC. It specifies CASAPWGGNEQFF.

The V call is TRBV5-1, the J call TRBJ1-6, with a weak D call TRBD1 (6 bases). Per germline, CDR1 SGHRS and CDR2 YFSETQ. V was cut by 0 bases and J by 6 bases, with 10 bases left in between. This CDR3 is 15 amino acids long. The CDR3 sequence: CASSLVPGVNSPLHF. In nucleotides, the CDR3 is TGCGCCAGCAGCTTGGTACCAGGGGTTAATTCACCCCTCCACTTT. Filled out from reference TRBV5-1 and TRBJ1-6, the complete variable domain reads KAGVTQTPRYLIKTRGQQVTLSCSPISGHRSVSWYQQTPGQGLQFLFEYFSETQRNKGNFPGRFSGRQFSNSRSEMNVSTLELGDSALYLCASSLVPGVNSPLHFGNGTRLTVT.

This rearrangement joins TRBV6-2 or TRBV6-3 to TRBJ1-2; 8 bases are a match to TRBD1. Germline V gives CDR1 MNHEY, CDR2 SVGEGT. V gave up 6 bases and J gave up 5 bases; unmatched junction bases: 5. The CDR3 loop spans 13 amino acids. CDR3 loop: CASRTGTGYGYTF. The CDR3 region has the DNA TGTGCCAGCAGGACCGGGACAGGTTATGGCTACACCTTC.

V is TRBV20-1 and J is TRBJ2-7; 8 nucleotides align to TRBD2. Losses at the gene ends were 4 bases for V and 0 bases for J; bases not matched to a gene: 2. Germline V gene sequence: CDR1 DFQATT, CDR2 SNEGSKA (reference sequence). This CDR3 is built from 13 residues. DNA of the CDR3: TGCAGTGCTATAGCGGGGAGCTCCTACGAGCAGTACTTC. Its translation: CSAIAGSSYEQYF.

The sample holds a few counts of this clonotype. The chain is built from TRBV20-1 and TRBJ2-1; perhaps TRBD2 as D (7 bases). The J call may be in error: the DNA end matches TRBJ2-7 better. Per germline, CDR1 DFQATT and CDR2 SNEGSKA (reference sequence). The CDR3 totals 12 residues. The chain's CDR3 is CSAGQTGGEQYF. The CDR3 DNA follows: TGCAGTGCTGGACAGACGGGAGGCGAGCAGTACTTC.

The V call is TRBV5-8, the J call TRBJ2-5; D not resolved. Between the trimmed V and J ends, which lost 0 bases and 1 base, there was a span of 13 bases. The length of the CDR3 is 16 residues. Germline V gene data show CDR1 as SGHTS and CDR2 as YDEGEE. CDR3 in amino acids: CASSLAYVGIQETQYF. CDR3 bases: TGTGCCAGCAGCTTGGCCTACGTGGGGATCCAAGAGACCCAGTACTTC.